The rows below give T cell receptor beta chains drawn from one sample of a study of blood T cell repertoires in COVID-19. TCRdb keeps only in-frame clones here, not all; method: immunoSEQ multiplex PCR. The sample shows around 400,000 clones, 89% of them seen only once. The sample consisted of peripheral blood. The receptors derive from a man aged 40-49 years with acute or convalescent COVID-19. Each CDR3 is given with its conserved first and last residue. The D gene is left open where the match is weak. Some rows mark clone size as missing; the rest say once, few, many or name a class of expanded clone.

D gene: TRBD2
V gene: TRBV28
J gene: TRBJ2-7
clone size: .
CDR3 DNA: TGTGCCAGCAGCCGGACTAGCGGGAGGGTCTATGAGCAGTACTTC
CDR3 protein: CASSRTSGRVYEQYF

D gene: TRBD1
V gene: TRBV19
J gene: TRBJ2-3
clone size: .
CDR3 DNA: TGTGCCAGTAGTTCAGACAGGGGAAAGTCCCCAGATACGCAGTATTTT
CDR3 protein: CASSSDRGKSPDTQYF

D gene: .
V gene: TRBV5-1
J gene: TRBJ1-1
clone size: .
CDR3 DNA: TGCGCCAGCAGCTTCAGGGATGCCGTTGAAGCTTTCTTT
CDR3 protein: CASSFRDAVEAFF

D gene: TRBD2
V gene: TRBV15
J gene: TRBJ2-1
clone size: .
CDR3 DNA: TGTGCCACCAGCACGACTAGCGGGCATTACAATGAGCAGTTCTTC
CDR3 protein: CATSTTSGHYNEQFF

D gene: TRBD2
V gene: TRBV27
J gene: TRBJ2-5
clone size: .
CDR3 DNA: TGTGCCAGCCGGGGACTAGCGGGAGACAGAGCCAGGGAGACCCAGTACTTC
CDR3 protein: CASRGLAGDRARETQYF

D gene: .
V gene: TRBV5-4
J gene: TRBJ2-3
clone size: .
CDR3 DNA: TGTGCCAGCAGCCCCCCCGGGGGGCTGGCAGGGGATACGCAGTATTTT
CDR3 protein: CASSPPGGLAGDTQYF

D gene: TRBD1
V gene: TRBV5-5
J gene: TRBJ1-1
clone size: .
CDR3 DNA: TGTGCCAGCAGCTTGCGGGACAGGGAGGTCACTGAAGCTTTCTTT
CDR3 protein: CASSLRDREVTEAFF

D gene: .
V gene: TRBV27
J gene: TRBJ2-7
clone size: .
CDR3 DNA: TGTGCCAGCAGTTTAGGCCACTCCTACGAGCAGTACTTC
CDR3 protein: CASSLGHSYEQYF

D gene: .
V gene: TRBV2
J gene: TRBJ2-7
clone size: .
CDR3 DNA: TGTGCCAGCAGTGCAGGTCCCCTCGCCTACGAGCAGTACTTC
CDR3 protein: CASSAGPLAYEQYF

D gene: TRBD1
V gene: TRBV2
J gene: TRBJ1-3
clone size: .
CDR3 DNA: TGTGCCAGCAGGCTAGGTGGGACAGGGACTGGAAACACCATATATTTT
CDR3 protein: CASRLGGTGTGNTIYF

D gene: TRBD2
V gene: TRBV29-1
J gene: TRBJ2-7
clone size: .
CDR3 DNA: TGCAGCGTTGAAGACCCTAATACGGGGGGAATCTACGAGCAGTACTTC
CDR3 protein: CSVEDPNTGGIYEQYF

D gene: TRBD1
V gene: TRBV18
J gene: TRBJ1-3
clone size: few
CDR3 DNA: TGTGCCAGCTCACCCAAGGACAGGGCCGTAAACACCATATATTTT
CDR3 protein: CASSPKDRAVNTIYF

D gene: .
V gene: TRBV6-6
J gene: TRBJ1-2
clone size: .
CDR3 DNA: TGTGCCGAGACCGGGGAGCTGGGCTATGGCTACACCTTC
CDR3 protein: CAETGELGYGYTF

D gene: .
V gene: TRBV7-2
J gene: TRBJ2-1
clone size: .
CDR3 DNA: TGTGCCAGCAGTCGTTTTATAATAAATGAGCAGTTCTTC
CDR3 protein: CASSRFIINEQFF

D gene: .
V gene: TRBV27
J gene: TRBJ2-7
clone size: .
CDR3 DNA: TGTGCCAGCAGTTTTAGCGGCTCCTACGAGCAGTACTTC
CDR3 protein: CASSFSGSYEQYF

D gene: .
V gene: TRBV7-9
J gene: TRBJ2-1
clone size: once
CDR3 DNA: TGTGCCAGCAGCTTAGCGGTCCAGGAGCAGTTCTTC
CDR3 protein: CASSLAVQEQFF

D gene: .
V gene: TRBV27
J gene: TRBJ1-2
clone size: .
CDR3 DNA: TGTGCCAGCAGTGGTGGGGGACTCTGGGAGGGCTACACCTTC
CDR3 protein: CASSGGGLWEGYTF

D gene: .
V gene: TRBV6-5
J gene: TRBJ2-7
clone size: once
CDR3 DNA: TGTGCCAGCGGTTGGCAGACCTACGAGCAGTACTTC
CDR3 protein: CASGWQTYEQYF

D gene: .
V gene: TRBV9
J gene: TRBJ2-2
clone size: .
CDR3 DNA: TGTGCCAGCAGCGCTTCTGCGGAGCCGAACACCGGGGAGCTGTTTTTT
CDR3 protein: CASSASAEPNTGELFF

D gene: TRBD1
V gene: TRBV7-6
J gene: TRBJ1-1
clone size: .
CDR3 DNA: TGTGCCAGCAGCTTACAGGGGGCGGTAGGAACTGAAGCTTTCTTT
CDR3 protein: CASSLQGAVGTEAFF

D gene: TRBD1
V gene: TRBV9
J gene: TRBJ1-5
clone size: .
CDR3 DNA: TGTGCCAGCGCGACAGGGGGCGACCAGCCCCAGCATTTT
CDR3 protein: CASATGGDQPQHF

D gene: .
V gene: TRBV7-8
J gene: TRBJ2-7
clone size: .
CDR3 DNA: TGTGCCAGCAGCTTCACAACCGGGTCGGAACTCCGGTACTTC
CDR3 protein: CASSFTTGSELRYF

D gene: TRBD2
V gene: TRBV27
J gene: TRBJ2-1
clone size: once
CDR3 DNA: TGTGCCAGCAGTTTATCGGGCGTTGGCGGGAGCAGCGAGCAGTTCTTC
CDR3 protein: CASSLSGVGGSSEQFF

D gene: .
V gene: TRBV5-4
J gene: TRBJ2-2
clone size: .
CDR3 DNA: TGTGCCAGCAGCCCACCTGGTGGCCAATCTGACGGGGAGCTGTTTTTT
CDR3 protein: CASSPPGGQSDGELFF

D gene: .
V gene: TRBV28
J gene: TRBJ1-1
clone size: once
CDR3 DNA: TGTGCCAGCAGCCCACAGGGAAACACTGAAGCTTTCTTT
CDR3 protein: CASSPQGNTEAFF

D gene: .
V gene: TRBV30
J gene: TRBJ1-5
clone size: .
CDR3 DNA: TGTGCCTGGTCTTCTGGGCAAGGGGCCGGCCCCCAGCATTTT
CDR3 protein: CAWSSGQGAGPQHF

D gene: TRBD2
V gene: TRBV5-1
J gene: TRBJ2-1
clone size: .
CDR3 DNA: TGCGCCAGCAGCGCACGCCCACAAGCGGGACCCAATGAGCAGTTCTTC
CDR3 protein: CASSARPQAGPNEQFF

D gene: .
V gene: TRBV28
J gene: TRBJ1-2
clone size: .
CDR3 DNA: TGTGCCAGCAGTTTAACAGGGAGTCCATATGGCTACACCTTC
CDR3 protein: CASSLTGSPYGYTF

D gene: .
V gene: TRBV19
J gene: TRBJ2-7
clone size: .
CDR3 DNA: TGTGCCAGTAGTATAGGGCCAGCGCTGAGCTCCTACGAGCAGTACTTC
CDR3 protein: CASSIGPALSSYEQYF

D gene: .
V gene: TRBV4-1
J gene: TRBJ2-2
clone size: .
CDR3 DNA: TGCGCCAGCAGGCAATTGGGCCTTTCTCAGGGGAGTACCGGGGAGCTGTTTTTT
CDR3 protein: CASRQLGLSQGSTGELFF

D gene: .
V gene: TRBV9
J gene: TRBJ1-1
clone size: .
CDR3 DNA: TGTGCCAGCAGCCTAGCTCCAGGGAACACTGAAGCTTTCTTT
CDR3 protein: CASSLAPGNTEAFF

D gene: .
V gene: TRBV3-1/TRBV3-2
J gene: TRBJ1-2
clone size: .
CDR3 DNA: TGTGCCAGCAGCCCCGGGGTGGCCTATGGCTACACCTTC
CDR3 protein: CASSPGVAYGYTF

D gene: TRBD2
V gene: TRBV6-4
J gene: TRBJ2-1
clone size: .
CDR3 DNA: TGTGCCAGCAGTGAACTAGCGGGGGAGGACAATGAGCAGTTCTTC
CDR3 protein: CASSELAGEDNEQFF

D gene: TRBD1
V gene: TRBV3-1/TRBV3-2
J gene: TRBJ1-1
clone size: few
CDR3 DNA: TGTGCCAGCAGCCCGGGGTTGGTGACAGGGGACCCTGAAGCTTTCTTT
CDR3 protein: CASSPGLVTGDPEAFF

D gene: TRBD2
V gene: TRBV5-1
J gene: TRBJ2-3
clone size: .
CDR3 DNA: TGCGCCAGCAGCGCGGGACTAGCGGCTCATAGCACAGATACGCAGTATTTT
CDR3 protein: CASSAGLAAHSTDTQYF

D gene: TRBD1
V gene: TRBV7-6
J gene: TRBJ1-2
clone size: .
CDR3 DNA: TGTGCCAGCAGCCCGAGGGGTAAGGGGGCGGATGGCTACACCTTC
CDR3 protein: CASSPRGKGADGYTF

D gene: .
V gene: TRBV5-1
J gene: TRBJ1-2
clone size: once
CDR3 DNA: TGCGCCAGCTCTGGACAGAGTTCATGGGACTATGGCTACACCTTC
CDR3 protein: CASSGQSSWDYGYTF

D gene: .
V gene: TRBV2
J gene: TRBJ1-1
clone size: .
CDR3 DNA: TGTGCCAGCGCGTGGGACACCGACACTGAAGCTTTCTTT
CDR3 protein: CASAWDTDTEAFF

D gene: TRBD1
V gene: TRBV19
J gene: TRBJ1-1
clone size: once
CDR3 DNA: TGTGCCAGTCAAAGACAGGGTAACACTGAAGCTTTCTTT
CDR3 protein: CASQRQGNTEAFF

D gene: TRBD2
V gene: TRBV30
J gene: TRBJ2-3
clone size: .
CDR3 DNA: TGTGCCTGGAGTGTGGGGGGGAGTGCAGATACGCAGTATTTT
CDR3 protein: CAWSVGGSADTQYF

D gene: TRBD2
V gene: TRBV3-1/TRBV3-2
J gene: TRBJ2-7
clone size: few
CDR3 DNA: TGTGCCAGCAGCCCCTCGGGGACTAGCGGGCAGTACTTC
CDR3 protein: CASSPSGTSGQYF

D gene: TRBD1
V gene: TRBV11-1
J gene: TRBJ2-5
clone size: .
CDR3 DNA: TGTGCCAGCAGCCAACGACAGGGGCAAGAGACCCAGTACTTC
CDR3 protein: CASSQRQGQETQYF

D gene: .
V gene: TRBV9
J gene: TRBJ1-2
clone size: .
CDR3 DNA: TGTGCCAGCAGCGTAGAATCCTGGGGCTTGGGTGGCTACACCTTC
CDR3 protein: CASSVESWGLGGYTF

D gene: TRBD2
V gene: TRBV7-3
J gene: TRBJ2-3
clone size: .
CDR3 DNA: TGTGCCAGCAGCTTGATCGGATGGGCTAGCGGGACAGATACGCAGTATTTT
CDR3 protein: CASSLIGWASGTDTQYF

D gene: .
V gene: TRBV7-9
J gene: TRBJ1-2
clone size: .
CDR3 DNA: TGTGCCAGCAGCTTGGGGACAAGCCTCTATGGCTACACCTTC
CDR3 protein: CASSLGTSLYGYTF

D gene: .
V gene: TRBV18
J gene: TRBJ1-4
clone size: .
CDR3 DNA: TGTGCCAGCTCACCCGCCGCGCAAGGGGGTCATAATGAAAAACTGTTTTTT
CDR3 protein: CASSPAAQGGHNEKLFF

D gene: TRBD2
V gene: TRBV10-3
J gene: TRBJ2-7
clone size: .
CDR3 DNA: TGTGCCATCAGAGCGGGACTAGCTGGCGAGCAGTACTTC
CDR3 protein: CAIRAGLAGEQYF

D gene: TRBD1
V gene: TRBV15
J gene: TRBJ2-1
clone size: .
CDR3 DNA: TGTGCCACCAGCGGCGGGACAGGGGGGTACAATGAGCAGTTCTTC
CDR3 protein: CATSGGTGGYNEQFF

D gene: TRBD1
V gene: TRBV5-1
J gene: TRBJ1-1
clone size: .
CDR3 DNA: TGCGCCAGCAGCTTGAATGCAGGGGGGACTGAAGCTTTCTTT
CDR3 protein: CASSLNAGGTEAFF

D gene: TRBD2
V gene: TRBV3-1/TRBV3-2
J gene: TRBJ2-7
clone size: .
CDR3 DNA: TGTGCCAGCAGCCCCGGGACTAGCGGCTACGAGCAGTACTTC
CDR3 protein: CASSPGTSGYEQYF

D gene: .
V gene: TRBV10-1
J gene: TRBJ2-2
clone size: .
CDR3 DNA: TGCGCCAGCAGTGGCCGACAGGTCCCCGGGGAGCTGTTTTTT
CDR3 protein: CASSGRQVPGELFF